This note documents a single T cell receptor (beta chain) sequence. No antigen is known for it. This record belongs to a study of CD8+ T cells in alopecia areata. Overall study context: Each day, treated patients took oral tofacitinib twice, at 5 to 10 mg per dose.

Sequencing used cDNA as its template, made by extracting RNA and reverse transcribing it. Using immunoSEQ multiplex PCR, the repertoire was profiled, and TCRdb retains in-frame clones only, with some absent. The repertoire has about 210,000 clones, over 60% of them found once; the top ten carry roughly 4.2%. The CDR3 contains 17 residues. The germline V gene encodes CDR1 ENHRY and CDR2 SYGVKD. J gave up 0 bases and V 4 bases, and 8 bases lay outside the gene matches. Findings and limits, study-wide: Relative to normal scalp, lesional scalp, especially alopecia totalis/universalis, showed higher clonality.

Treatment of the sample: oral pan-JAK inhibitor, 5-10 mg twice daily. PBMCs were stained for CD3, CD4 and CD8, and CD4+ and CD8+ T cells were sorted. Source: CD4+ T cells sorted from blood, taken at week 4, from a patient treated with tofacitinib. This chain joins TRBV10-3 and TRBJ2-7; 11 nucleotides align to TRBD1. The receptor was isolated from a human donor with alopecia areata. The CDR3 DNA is TGTGCCATCAGTGTCAATCTTGGGACAGGGGGCTCCTACGAGCAGTACTTC. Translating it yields CAISVNLGTGGSYEQYF.